These T cell receptor beta chains were read from a single sample in a study of radiation and T cells in renal cell carcinoma. Assay: immunoSEQ multiplex PCR; the TCRdb copy retains only in-frame clones and omits some. Of 60,000 to 65,000 clones in the sample, just over 75% were seen once. The sequenced sample was blood, obtained from a patient whose treatment included radiotherapy and nephrectomy. The receptors were sampled from a man aged 60 to 69 with renal cell carcinoma. Both conserved end residues are part of each CDR3. The D gene is left open where the match is weak. Size is stated for part of the rows, as once, few or many counts, or as a class when the clone is expanded.

D: TRBD1
V: TRBV11-3
size: once
J: TRBJ2-1
CDR3: CASSSDRALSYNEQFF
DNA: TGTGCCAGCAGCTCCGACAGGGCCCTCTCCTACAATGAGCAGTTCTTC

D: .
V: TRBV27
size: few
J: TRBJ2-7
CDR3: CASSPPGRNEQYF
DNA: TGTGCCAGCAGTCCCCCGGGACGGAACGAGCAGTACTTC

D: TRBD2
V: TRBV12-5
size: .
J: TRBJ2-1
CDR3: CASGSGLAGAGEQFF
DNA: TGTGCTAGTGGTTCCGGACTAGCGGGGGCAGGAGAGCAGTTCTTC

D: TRBD1
V: TRBV6-5
size: .
J: TRBJ2-5
CDR3: CASRDRDQETQYF
DNA: TGTGCCAGCCGAGACAGGGATCAAGAGACCCAGTACTTC

D: TRBD1
V: TRBV5-8
size: .
J: TRBJ1-2
CDR3: CASTEIRDRGSYTF
DNA: TGTGCCAGCACTGAGATACGCGACAGGGGGTCCTACACCTTC

D: TRBD2
V: TRBV2
size: few
J: TRBJ2-2
CDR3: CASSPLAGVSGELFF
DNA: TGTGCCAGCAGTCCTCTAGCGGGAGTATCCGGGGAGCTGTTTTTT

D: .
V: TRBV7-9
size: .
J: TRBJ2-5
CDR3: CASSTYGETQYF
DNA: TGTGCCAGCAGCACCTACGGCGAGACCCAGTACTTC

D: .
V: TRBV30
size: .
J: TRBJ2-1
CDR3: CAWRQGIHNEQFF
DNA: TGTGCCTGGAGGCAGGGTATTCACAATGAGCAGTTCTTC

D: TRBD1
V: TRBV2
size: .
J: TRBJ2-5
CDR3: CASSATGGGETQYF
DNA: TGTGCCAGCAGTGCTACAGGGGGCGGGGAGACCCAGTACTTC

D: .
V: TRBV6-1
size: .
J: TRBJ1-2
CDR3: CASSEAPRYGYTF
DNA: TGTGCCAGCAGTGAAGCGCCCCGATATGGCTACACCTTC

D: .
V: TRBV11-3
size: .
J: TRBJ2-7
CDR3: CASSSTGTSYEQYF
DNA: TGTGCCAGCAGCTCCACGGGGACCTCCTACGAGCAGTACTTC

D: TRBD1
V: TRBV19
size: .
J: TRBJ1-4
CDR3: CASSGVLTGENEKLFF
DNA: TGTGCCAGTAGTGGGGTCTTGACAGGGGAAAATGAAAAACTGTTTTTT

D: TRBD1
V: TRBV13
size: few
J: TRBJ1-3
CDR3: CASSLDRGRDSGNTIYF
DNA: TGTGCCAGCAGCTTAGACAGGGGTAGAGACTCTGGAAACACCATATATTTT

D: .
V: TRBV5-6
size: .
J: TRBJ2-1
CDR3: CASGAVGNEQFF
DNA: TGTGCCAGCGGGGCGGTGGGCAATGAGCAGTTCTTC

D: .
V: TRBV5-6
size: .
J: TRBJ2-5
CDR3: CASSYGASEETQYF
DNA: TGTGCCAGCAGTTACGGCGCCTCTGAGGAGACCCAGTACTTC

D: .
V: TRBV5-4
size: many
J: TRBJ2-1
CDR3: CASSFGGSQGTYNEQFF
DNA: TGTGCCAGCAGCTTCGGAGGGTCCCAAGGGACCTACAATGAGCAGTTCTTC

D: .
V: TRBV10-1
size: .
J: TRBJ2-3
CDR3: CASSEGDWYFTDTQYF
DNA: TGCGCCAGCAGTGAGGGGGACTGGTACTTCACAGATACGCAGTATTTT

D: .
V: TRBV6-5
size: .
J: TRBJ2-2
CDR3: CASRQQGNVAGELFF
DNA: TGTGCCAGCAGGCAACAGGGTAATGTAGCCGGGGAGCTGTTTTTT

D: .
V: TRBV11-3
size: .
J: TRBJ1-1
CDR3: CASSLEGVPEAFF
DNA: TGTGCCAGCAGCTTAGAAGGGGTTCCTGAAGCTTTCTTT

D: TRBD2
V: TRBV9
size: .
J: TRBJ2-1
CDR3: CASSAGLAGGPNEQFF
DNA: TGTGCCAGCAGCGCAGGACTAGCGGGAGGGCCGAATGAGCAGTTCTTC

D: .
V: TRBV7-2
size: .
J: TRBJ1-1
CDR3: CASSLPLASMNTEAFF
DNA: TGTGCCAGCAGCTTACCCCTCGCCAGTATGAACACTGAAGCTTTCTTT

D: .
V: TRBV7-9
size: few
J: TRBJ1-3
CDR3: CASSLTSGNTIYF
DNA: TGTGCCAGCAGCTTAACCTCTGGAAACACCATATATTTT

D: .
V: TRBV6-1
size: .
J: TRBJ1-1
CDR3: CASIESHTEAFF
DNA: TGTGCCAGCATAGAGAGCCACACTGAAGCTTTCTTT

D: .
V: TRBV19
size: .
J: TRBJ2-6
CDR3: CASNPTSGANVLTF
DNA: TGTGCCAGTAACCCGACCTCTGGGGCCAACGTCCTGACTTTC